This TCR beta chain stems from a study of blood T cell repertoires in COVID-19. Study as a whole: Material from acute and convalescent COVID-19 was sourced from the United States, Italy and Spain. The cDNA or gDNA used as material had been derived from T cells, B-cell-depleted T cells, or PBMCs.

Germline-derived CDR1 and CDR2 are SGHTA and FQGTGA. The CDR3 extends over 17 amino acids. The V end lost 1 base, the J end lost 4 bases, and 18 bases lay between the germline ends. Per the original data handling: Estimates of nucleated cell counts were drawn from the amplification of reference gene primers. TCRdb's copy holds only in-frame clones and misses some; the assay was immunoSEQ multiplex PCR. V and J calls and clone size are given by that table; D and trimming were obtained from the DNA. The repertoire has approximately 140,000 clones, over 75% of them found once; the top ten carry 1.5% to 2%.

The sequencing sample was made of peripheral blood. The receptor's source is a human donor in a cohort sampled during active COVID-19. The rearrangement uses TRBV7-3 and TRBJ2-3, with D possibly being TRBD2 (7 bases). The CDR3 region has the DNA TGTGCCAGCAGCTTAAAAGGGGGGGCCGATTACTCAGATACGCAGTATTTT. Protein sequence: CASSLKGGADYSDTQYF.